This T cell receptor (beta chain) was sequenced in a study of T-cell memory formation after mild COVID-19. This CDR3 region has 13 residues. From germline, CDR1 is ENHRY and CDR2 SYGVKD. Deletions cut 4 bases from V and 8 bases from J, with 9 bases between. This clonotype was observed a few times. TCRdb called the 5' RACE reads again in MiXCR, with one record for every CDR3 protein. The table shows almost 550,000 distinct CDR3 sequences, with about a fifth occurring only once. This chain links TRBV10-3 with TRBJ1-6, with unresolved D. Sequencing input: PBMCs or a T cell subset sorted from them (not recorded which). This receptor was taken from an adult woman who had mild COVID-19 (a few samples of this study predate the infection). Cell type and time point are not known. Here the CDR3 reads CAISVGIDSPLHF. The CDR3 region has the DNA TGTGCCATCAGTGTGGGAATTGATTCACCCCTCCACTTT.